A single sample is the source of the 18 T cell receptor beta chains below, sequenced in a study of cytomegalovirus exposure and HLA in healthy donors. A multiplex PCR was run with 60 Vbeta primers and 13 Jbeta primers. Generated by immunoSEQ multiplex PCR, the TCRdb table keeps only in-frame clones and is missing some. The sample has about 190,000 clones; 81% are singletons. Sample: PBMCs. The receptors derive from a man in his forties in good health and CMV-seropositive.

The chain combines TRBV5-1 with TRBJ2-7; D is unclear. Trimming stripped 0 bases from V and 0 bases from J, with 10 bases between. Germline V gene lookup returns CDR1 SGHRS and CDR2 YFSETQ. The CDR3 loop spans 15 amino acids. Here the CDR3 DNA reads TGCGCCAGCAGCTTGGACGGGTCGACCTCCTACGAGCAGTACTTC. The encoded protein is CASSLDGSTSYEQYF.

The genes are TRBV9 and TRBJ2-2; 11 bases match TRBD2. Trimming at V came to 6 bases and at J to 3 bases, leaving 1 base not matched to a gene. The germline CDR1 and CDR2 sequences are SGDLS and YYNGEE. The CDR3 loop spans 14 amino acids. The CDR3, as DNA: TGTGCCAGCACACTAGCGGGAGACACCGGGGAGCTGTTTTTT. Translation gives CASTLAGDTGELFF. Combining the CDR3 with reference TRBV9 and TRBJ2-2 gives the whole variable domain DSGVTQTPKHLITATGQRVTLRCSPRSGDLSVYWYQQSLDQGLQFLIQYYNGEERAKGNILERFSAQQFPDLHSELNLSSLELGDSALYFCASTLAGDTGELFFGEGSRLTVL.

About this clone: One end of the junction fails to match germline, which may point to a read error. J is TRBJ2-3 and V is TRBV6-5, with TRBD1 as a possible D gene (5 bases). Germline V lookup: CDR1 MNHEY, CDR2 SVGAGI. The CDR3 covers 14 residues. The CDR3 loop reads CAGSYSQGSDTQYF. CDR3 DNA sequence: TGTGCCGGCAGTTACTCTCAGGGCTCAGACACGCAGTATTTT.

V gene TRBV7-2 combines with J gene TRBJ2-3, with D perhaps matching TRBD2 (6 bases). The V and J ends lost 4 bases and 7 bases respectively, with 15 bases between them. Germline-derived CDR1 and CDR2 are SGHTA and FQGNSA. The CDR3 has 14 residues. Here the CDR3 DNA reads TGTGCCAGCAGCTCAATCCCCGGGGGATATACGCAGTATTTT. This codes for CASSSIPGGYTQYF.

The chain joins TRBV19 to TRBJ2-7; 7 nucleotides match TRBD1. Germline V gives CDR1 LNHDA, CDR2 SQIVND (reference sequence). The CDR3 loop spans 15 amino acids. V was clipped by 6 bases and J by 0 bases; unmatched bases: 8. The CDR3 sequence is CASSTTGVNSYEQYF. The CDR3 coding sequence is TGTGCCAGTAGCACAACAGGGGTGAACTCCTACGAGCAGTACTTC.

CDR3 nucleotides: TGTGCCAGCAGTGAAGACAGGGCTAGCACAGATACGCAGTATTTT. Amino acids: CASSEDRASTDTQYF. The gene calls are TRBV2 and TRBJ2-3; D is perhaps TRBD1 (6 bases). The germline V gene encodes CDR1 SNHLY and CDR2 FYNNEI. Trimming cost V 1 base and J 0 bases, with 8 bases left between them. The CDR3 runs to 15 residues.

The chain uses TRBV28 and TRBJ2-7; D is unclear. V was trimmed by 5 bases and J by 3 bases, leaving 17 bases between them. Germline V gives CDR1 MDHEN, CDR2 SYDVKM. CDR3 size: 15 residues. CDR3 protein: CASSPPIIGVYEQYF. The CDR3 bases are TGTGCCAGCAGTCCCCCTATCATCGGAGTCTACGAGCAGTACTTC.

The gene calls are TRBV14 and TRBJ1-4; weak D call: TRBD1 (6 bases). V lost 2 bases, J lost 10 bases, and 14 bases lay in between. CDR3 length: 14 residues. Germline V gives CDR1 SGHDN, CDR2 FVKESK. CDR3 residues: CASSQTTGYGKLFF. CDR3 DNA: TGTGCCAGCAGCCAAACCACAGGGTATGGAAAACTGTTTTTT.

The J gene is TRBJ2-5, the V gene TRBV5-1, with TRBD1 matching over 7 bases. The better agreement between TRBJ2-7 and the DNA end casts doubt on the J call. The CDR3 contains 13 residues. CDR1 and CDR2 from the germline V gene are SGHRS and YFSETQ. The CDR3 sequence: CASSSPGTAEQYF. CDR3 sequence (DNA): TGCGCCAGCAGCTCCCCCGGGACAGCCGAGCAGTACTTC.

V usage is TRBV7-9 and J usage is TRBJ2-1, with 11 nucleotides matching TRBD2. The junction had 3 bases not matched to a gene; V was cut back by 2 bases and J by 3 bases. This CDR3 has 16 residues. CDR1 is SEHNR and CDR2 is FQNEAQ in the germline V gene (reference sequence). The CDR3 loop is CASSLPGLAGYNEQFF. The CDR3 DNA follows: TGTGCCAGCAGCTTACCCGGACTAGCGGGCTACAATGAGCAGTTCTTC.

V usage is TRBV6-5 and J usage is TRBJ1-1; no clear D gene. With 4 bases removed from V and 1 base from J, the gap between germline ends came to 10 bases. Germline values: CDR1 MNHEY, CDR2 SVGAGI. This CDR3 contains 14 residues. CDR3 sequence: CASSSPRPNTEAFF. The CDR3 DNA follows: TGTGCCAGCAGTTCTCCTAGGCCGAACACTGAAGCTTTCTTT.

This rearrangement joins TRBV29-1 to TRBJ2-1; 8 positions agree with TRBD1. Germline V CDR1 and CDR2: SQVTM, ANQGSEA. V shed 6 bases, J shed 0 bases, and the junction held 4 bases outside the gene matches. This CDR3 has 14 amino acids. CDR3 in amino acids: CSVMDRASYNEQFF. The CDR3 coding sequence is TGCAGCGTGATGGACAGGGCCTCCTACAATGAGCAGTTCTTC.

This rearrangement joins TRBV19 to TRBJ2-2; 13 positions match TRBD2. Germline V gives CDR1 LNHDA, CDR2 SQIVND (reference sequence). CDR3 length: 17 residues. V gave up 4 bases and J gave up 2 bases; unmatched junction bases: 4. For the CDR3, the DNA is TGTGCCAGTAGTAAAACTAGCGGGAGGGTCAACACCGGGGAGCTGTTTTTT. Translating gives CASSKTSGRVNTGELFF.

The chain has TRBV6-5 and TRBJ1-3; D unclear. The V end lost 5 bases, the J end lost 0 bases, and 11 bases lay between the germline ends. This CDR3 comprises 15 residues. The V gene's germline CDR1 is MNHEY and CDR2 SVGAGI. The CDR3 spells CASSLDGSSGNTIYF. The CDR3 DNA reads TGTGCCAGCAGTCTAGACGGGAGCTCTGGAAACACCATATATTTT.

The chain has TRBV27 and TRBJ2-1; tentative D call: TRBD1 (5 bases). V was trimmed by 10 bases and J by 6 bases, leaving 16 bases between them. The CDR3 is made up of 13 amino acids. Germline V gives CDR1 MNHEY, CDR2 SMNVEV (reference sequence). The CDR3 DNA follows: TGTGCCACCCAGGGTCGGTGGGGCAATGAGCAGTTCTTC. This sequence encodes CATQGRWGNEQFF.

This clone was detected only a few times. The chain combines TRBV7-2 with TRBJ2-7; unclear D gene. The CDR3 has 15 residues. Germline V lookup: CDR1 SGHTA, CDR2 FQGNSA. With 5 bases removed from V and 0 bases from J, the gap between germline ends came to 14 bases. The CDR3 coding sequence is TGTGCCAGCAGCCCCAGTATGGGCAGCTCCTACGAGCAGTACTTC. Translation gives CASSPSMGSSYEQYF.

This chain links TRBV7-9 with TRBJ2-2; TRBD2 might be the D (5 bases). Germline V CDR1 and CDR2: SEHNR, FQNEAQ (reference sequence). V gave up 6 bases and J gave up 1 base, with 12 bases separating them. CDR3 length equals 15 residues. The CDR3 spells CASSPGLLNTGELFF. CDR3 DNA: TGTGCCAGCAGTCCTGGACTCTTGAACACCGGGGAGCTGTTTTTT.

The V and J genes are TRBV2 and TRBJ2-5, with TRBD2 matching over 8 bases. After removal of 4 bases from V and 4 bases from J, the junction contained 8 bases not matched to a gene. CDR1 and CDR2 (germline): SNHLY, FYNNEI. This CDR3 region has 15 residues. The CDR3 nucleotides are TGTGCCAGCAGTGGCCCCCTAGCGGGTGGAGAGACCCAGTACTTC. Protein product: CASSGPLAGGETQYF.